A single sample is the source of the 6 T cell receptor beta chains below, sequenced in a study of cytomegalovirus exposure and HLA in healthy donors. Repertoires were generated with immunoSEQ multiplex PCR, while TCRdb's copy carries only in-frame clones and drops some. This repertoire shows roughly 98,000 clones, 70% to 90% found once; its top ten account for 3.5% to 5%. Sequencing was done on a sample of PBMCs. These receptors were obtained from a woman aged 30 to 39 in good health and CMV-seronegative.

This chain connects TRBV5-1 to TRBJ1-1; 7 bases are shared with TRBD1. This CDR3 has 12 residues. CDR1 and CDR2 (germline): SGHRS, YFSETQ. J gave up 1 base and V 7 bases, and 1 base lay outside the gene matches. DNA of the CDR3: TGCGCCAGCCGGACAGGGAACACTGAAGCTTTCTTT. The encoded protein is CASRTGNTEAFF.

V usage is TRBV7-9 and J usage is TRBJ1-2; 8 bases fit TRBD1. CDR3 size: 15 residues. The germline CDR1 and CDR2 sequences are SEHNR and FQNEAQ (reference sequence). The V and J ends lost 5 bases and 4 bases, in that order; junction bases with no gene match: 9. The CDR3 region is CASSQGALPFYGYTF. CDR3 in DNA: TGTGCCAGCAGCCAGGGGGCTCTCCCTTTCTATGGCTACACCTTC.

The DNA of the CDR3 is TGTGCCAGCAGACCTTTAGGGGACAGGGCCTATGGCTACACCTTC. It specifies CASRPLGDRAYGYTF. This chain uses TRBV6-5 with TRBJ1-2, with 9 bases that match TRBD1. The CDR3 contains 15 residues. V shed 6 bases, J shed 4 bases, and the junction held 9 bases outside the gene matches. Germline V gene data show CDR1 as MNHEY and CDR2 as SVGAGI.

The chain links TRBV19 to TRBJ1-3; D not resolved. The germline CDR1 and CDR2 sequences are LNHDA and SQIVND (reference sequence). V was cut by 4 bases and J by 4 bases, with 8 bases left in between. The CDR3 is 13 residues long. The CDR3: CASSTVAGNTIYF. CDR3 bases: TGTGCCAGTAGTACGGTAGCCGGAAACACCATATATTTT. The full variable domain, rest sourced from reference TRBV19 and TRBJ1-3, is DGGITQSPKYLFRKEGQNVTLSCEQNLNHDAMYWYRQDPGQGLRLIYYSQIVNDFQKGDIAEGYSVSREKKESFPLTVTSAQKNPTAFYLCASSTVAGNTIYFGEGSWLTVV.

V gene TRBV7-8 combines with J gene TRBJ2-3; D might be TRBD2 (5 bases). Per the germline V gene, CDR1 is SGHVS and CDR2 is FQNEAQ. The CDR3 consists of 17 residues. The V end lost 5 bases, the J end lost 4 bases, and 22 bases lay between the germline ends. CDR3 bases: TGTGCCAGCAGCAACCCCTTGGGGAGCGAAGCATCAGATACGCAGTATTTT. This codes for CASSNPLGSEASDTQYF.

The rearrangement uses TRBV13 and TRBJ2-3; unclear D gene. CDR3 length: 14 residues. V was clipped by 5 bases and J by 4 bases, with 13 bases between them. In germline, CDR1 is PRHDT, CDR2 FYEKMQ (reference sequence). In nucleotides, the CDR3 is TGTGCCAGCAGCGCACTAAGTGTCGCAGATACGCAGTATTTT. It is translated as CASSALSVADTQYF.